This record covers a single T cell receptor (beta chain). Its antigen is undetermined. This record comes from a study of chemoradiotherapy in HPV16-positive cancers. V lost 0 bases, J lost 0 bases, and 16 bases lay in between. The CDR3 is 18 residues long. Germline lookup yields CDR1 SGHKS and CDR2 YYEKEE (reference sequence). Over chemoradiotherapy, repertoires were sampled more than once. Data came from immunoSEQ multiplex PCR; TCRdb stores just in-frame clones and leaves some out. The data contain some 1,300 clones, about four fifths of them singletons. Study-level results: The functional HPV-specific definition rests on just a couple of HPV16-positive patients. Candidate HPV-specific clones and E7-related TCR motifs grew in tumor during treatment.

The chain carries TRBV5-5 and TRBJ2-1; no reliable D call. The TCR originated in a human donor with HPV-associated anogenital cancer. The sample consisted of tumor tissue, taken from a patient who underwent chemoradiotherapy. CDR3 bases: TGTGCCAGCAGCTTGGCCGCTAGTTTAGTTCCCTCCTACAATGAGCAGTTCTTC. Amino acid sequence: CASSLAASLVPSYNEQFF.